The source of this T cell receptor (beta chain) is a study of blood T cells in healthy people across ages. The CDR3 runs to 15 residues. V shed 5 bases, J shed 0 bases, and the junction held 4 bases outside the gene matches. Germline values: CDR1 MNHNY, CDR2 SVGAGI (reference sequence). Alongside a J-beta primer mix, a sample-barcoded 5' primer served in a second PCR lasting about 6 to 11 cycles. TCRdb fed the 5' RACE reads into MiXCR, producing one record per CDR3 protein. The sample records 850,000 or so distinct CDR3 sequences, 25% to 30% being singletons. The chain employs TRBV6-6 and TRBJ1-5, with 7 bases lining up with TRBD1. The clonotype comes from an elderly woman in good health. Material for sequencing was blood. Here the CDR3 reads CASSADRASNQPQHF. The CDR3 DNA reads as TGTGCCAGCAGTGCCGACAGGGCTAGCAATCAGCCCCAGCATTTT.